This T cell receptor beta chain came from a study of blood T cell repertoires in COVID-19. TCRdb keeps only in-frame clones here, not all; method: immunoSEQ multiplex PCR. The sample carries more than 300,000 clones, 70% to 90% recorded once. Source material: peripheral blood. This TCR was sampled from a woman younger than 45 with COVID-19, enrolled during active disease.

The CDR3 bases are TGTGCCAGCAGTTTATTAGCGGGAGAGACCGGGGAGCTGTTTTTT. Protein product: CASSLLAGETGELFF. The rearrangement uses TRBV6-2 or TRBV6-3 and TRBJ2-2; 9 bases are shared with TRBD2. This CDR3 is 15 amino acids long. The V segment lost 4 bases and the J segment 5 bases; nucleotides outside the gene matches: 5. CDR1 is MNHEY, CDR2 SVGEGT, per germline.